The TCR beta chain described here comes from a study of blood T cell repertoires in COVID-19. Whole-study context: T cells, B-cell-depleted T cells, or PBMCs supplied cDNA or gDNA.

Clones were sequenced by immunoSEQ multiplex PCR, and TCRdb holds only the in-frame ones, with some missing. The table records 390,000 or so clones, 80% to 90% of them present only once. The V gene end was trimmed by 0 bases and the J gene end by 10 bases; junction bases not matched to a gene: 4. CDR3 size: 14 residues. The V gene's germline CDR1 is SEHNR and CDR2 FQNEAQ (reference sequence). The sample taken for sequencing was peripheral blood. The TCR sequence derives from a woman younger than 45 with COVID-19, enrolled during active disease. This rearrangement joins TRBV7-9 to TRBJ1-1, with 11 bases aligning to TRBD1. The CDR3 loop is CASSLAPGTGGAFF. In DNA form, the CDR3 reads TGTGCCAGCAGCTTAGCCCCCGGGACAGGGGGAGCTTTCTTT.